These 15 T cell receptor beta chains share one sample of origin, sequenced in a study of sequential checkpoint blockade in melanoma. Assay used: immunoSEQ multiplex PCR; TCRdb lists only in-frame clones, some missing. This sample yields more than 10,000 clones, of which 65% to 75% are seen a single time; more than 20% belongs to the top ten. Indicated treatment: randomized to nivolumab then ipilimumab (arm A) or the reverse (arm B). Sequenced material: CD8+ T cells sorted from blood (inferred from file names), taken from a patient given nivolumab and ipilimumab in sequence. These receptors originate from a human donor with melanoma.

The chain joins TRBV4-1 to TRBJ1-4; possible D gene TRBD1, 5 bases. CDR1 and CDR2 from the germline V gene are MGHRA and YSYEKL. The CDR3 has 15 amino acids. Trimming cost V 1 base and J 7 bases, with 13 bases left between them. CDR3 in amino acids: CASSQGGTGREKLFF. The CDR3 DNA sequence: TGCGCCAGCAGCCAAGGCGGGACCGGACGTGAAAAACTGTTTTTT.

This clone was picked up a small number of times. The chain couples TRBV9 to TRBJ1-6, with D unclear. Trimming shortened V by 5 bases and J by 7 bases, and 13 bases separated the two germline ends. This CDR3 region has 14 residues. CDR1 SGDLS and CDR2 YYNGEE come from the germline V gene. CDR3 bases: TGTGCCAGCAGTGGTAACAGAGGGAATTCACCCCTCCACTTT. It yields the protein CASSGNRGNSPLHF. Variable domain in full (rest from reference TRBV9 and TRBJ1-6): DSGVTQTPKHLITATGQRVTLRCSPRSGDLSVYWYQQSLDQGLQFLIQYYNGEERAKGNILERFSAQQFPDLHSELNLSSLELGDSALYFCASSGNRGNSPLHFGNGTRLTVT.

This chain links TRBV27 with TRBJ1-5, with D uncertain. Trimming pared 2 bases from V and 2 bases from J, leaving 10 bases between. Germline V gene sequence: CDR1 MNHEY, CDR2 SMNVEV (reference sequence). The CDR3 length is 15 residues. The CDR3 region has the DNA TGTGCCAGCAGTTTAGGAGGGAATGGCAATCAGCCCCAGCATTTT. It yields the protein CASSLGGNGNQPQHF.

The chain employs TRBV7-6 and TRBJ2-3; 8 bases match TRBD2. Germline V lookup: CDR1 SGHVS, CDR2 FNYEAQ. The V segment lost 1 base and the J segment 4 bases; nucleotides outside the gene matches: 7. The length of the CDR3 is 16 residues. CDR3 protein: CASSLGSGGRADTQYF. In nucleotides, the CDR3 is TGTGCCAGCAGCTTAGGGAGCGGGGGTCGGGCAGATACGCAGTATTTT.

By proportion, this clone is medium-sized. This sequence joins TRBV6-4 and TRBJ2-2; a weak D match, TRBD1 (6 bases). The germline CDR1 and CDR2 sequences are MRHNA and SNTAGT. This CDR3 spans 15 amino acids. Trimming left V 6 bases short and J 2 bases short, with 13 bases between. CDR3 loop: CASSLGGTNTGELFF. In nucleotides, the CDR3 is TGTGCCAGCAGCCTAGGGGGAACTAACACCGGGGAGCTGTTTTTT.

CDR3 nucleotides: TGTGCCAGTAGTACGACAGGGACGGGGATCTACAATGAGCAGTTCTTC. Translating gives CASSTTGTGIYNEQFF. This chain uses TRBV19 with TRBJ2-1; TRBD1 agrees at 7 bases. Germline trimming cut 4 bases from V and 3 bases from J; bases unmatched to any gene: 9. The CDR3 runs 16 residues. Germline loops: CDR1 LNHDA, CDR2 SQIVND (reference sequence).

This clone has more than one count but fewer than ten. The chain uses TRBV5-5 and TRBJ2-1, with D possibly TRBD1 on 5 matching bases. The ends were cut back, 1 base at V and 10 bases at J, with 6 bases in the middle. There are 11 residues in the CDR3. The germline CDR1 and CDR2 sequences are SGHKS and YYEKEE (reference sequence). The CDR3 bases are TGTGCCAGCAGCTTGAACAGGGAGCAGTTCTTC. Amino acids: CASSLNREQFF.

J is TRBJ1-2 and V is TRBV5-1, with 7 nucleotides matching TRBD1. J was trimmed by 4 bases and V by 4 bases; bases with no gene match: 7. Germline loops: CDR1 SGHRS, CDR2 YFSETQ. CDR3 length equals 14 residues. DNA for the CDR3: TGCGCCAGCAGCCCGGTGGGGACAGCCTATGGCTACACCTTC. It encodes CASSPVGTAYGYTF. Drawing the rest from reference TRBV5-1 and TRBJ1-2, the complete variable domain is KAGVTQTPRYLIKTRGQQVTLSCSPISGHRSVSWYQQTPGQGLQFLFEYFSETQRNKGNFPGRFSGRQFSNSRSEMNVSTLELGDSALYLCASSPVGTAYGYTFGSGTRLTVV.

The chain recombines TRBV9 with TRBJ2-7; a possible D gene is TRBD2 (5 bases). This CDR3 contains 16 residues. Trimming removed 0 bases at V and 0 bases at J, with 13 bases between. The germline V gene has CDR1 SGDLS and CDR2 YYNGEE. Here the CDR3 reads CASSVAGGSSSYEQYF. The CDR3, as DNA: TGTGCCAGCAGCGTAGCAGGCGGGTCGAGCTCCTACGAGCAGTACTTC.

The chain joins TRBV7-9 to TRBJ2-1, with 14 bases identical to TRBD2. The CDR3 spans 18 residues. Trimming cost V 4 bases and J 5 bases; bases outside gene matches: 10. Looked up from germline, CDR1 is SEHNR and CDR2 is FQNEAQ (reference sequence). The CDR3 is CASSSTGLAGEGNNEQFF. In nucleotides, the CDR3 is TGTGCCAGCAGCTCAACGGGACTAGCGGGAGAGGGTAACAATGAGCAGTTCTTC.

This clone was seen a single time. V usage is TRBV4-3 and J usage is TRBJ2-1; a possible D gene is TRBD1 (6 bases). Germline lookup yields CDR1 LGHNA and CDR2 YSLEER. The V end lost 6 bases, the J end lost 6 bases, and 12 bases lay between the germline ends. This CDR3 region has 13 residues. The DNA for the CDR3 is TGCGCCAGCAGGTCGGACAGTTTCAATGAGCAGTTCTTC. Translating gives CASRSDSFNEQFF.

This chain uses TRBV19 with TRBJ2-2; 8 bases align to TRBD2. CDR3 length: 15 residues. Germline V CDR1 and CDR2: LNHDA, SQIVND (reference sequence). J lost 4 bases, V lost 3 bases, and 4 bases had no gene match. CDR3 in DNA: TGTGCCAGTAGTATTGGCCTAGCGGGCACCGGGGAGCTGTTTTTT. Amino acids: CASSIGLAGTGELFF.

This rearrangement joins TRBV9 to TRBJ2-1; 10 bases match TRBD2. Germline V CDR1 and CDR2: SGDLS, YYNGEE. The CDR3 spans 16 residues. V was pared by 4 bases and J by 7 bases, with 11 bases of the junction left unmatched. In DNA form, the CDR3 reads TGTGCCAGCAGCCCTAATAGACTAGCGGGCGTTAATGAGCAGTTCTTC. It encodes CASSPNRLAGVNEQFF. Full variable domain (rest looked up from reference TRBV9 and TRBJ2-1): DSGVTQTPKHLITATGQRVTLRCSPRSGDLSVYWYQQSLDQGLQFLIQYYNGEERAKGNILERFSAQQFPDLHSELNLSSLELGDSALYFCASSPNRLAGVNEQFFGPGTRLTVL.

CDR3 DNA: TGTGCCAGCAGCCCCGGGACAGGGTATAGCCAAGAGACCCAGTACTTC. Its protein product is CASSPGTGYSQETQYF. The chain combines TRBV11-2 with TRBJ2-5; 9 bases are a match to TRBD1. The CDR3 is 16 amino acids. V trimming: 5 bases; J trimming: 1 base; junction bases outside the gene matches: 8. CDR1 and CDR2 (germline): SGHAT, FQNNGV.

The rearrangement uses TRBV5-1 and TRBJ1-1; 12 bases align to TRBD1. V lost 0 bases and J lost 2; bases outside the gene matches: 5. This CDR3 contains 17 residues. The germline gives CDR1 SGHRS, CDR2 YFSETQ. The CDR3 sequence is CASSLAGTGGYNTEAFF. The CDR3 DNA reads TGCGCCAGCAGCTTGGCCGGGACAGGGGGCTATAACACTGAAGCTTTCTTT.